One sample yielded the 17 T cell receptor beta chains listed below, sequenced in a study of CD8 T cells in Susac syndrome. RNA in amounts of about 0.5 to 1 ug was reverse transcribed with random hexamers. From the immunoSEQ multiplex PCR reads, TCRdb called clonotypes with MiXCR, one entry per CDR3 protein. Of about 250,000 distinct CDR3 sequences in the sample, 93% were seen once. Sequenced material: CD4+ T cells from PBMCs. These receptors all stem from a human donor with multiple sclerosis.

CDR3 coding DNA: TGCGCCAGCAGCTTGGAGGGCAGGGGGGGCGAGCAGTACTTC. Encoded protein: CASSLEGRGGEQYF. The gene calls are TRBV5-1 and TRBJ2-7, with D possibly being TRBD1 or TRBD2 (7 bases each). CDR1 and CDR2 from the germline V gene are SGHRS and YFSETQ. CDR3 length equals 14 residues. Trimming shortened V by 0 bases and J by 6 bases, and 13 bases separated the two germline ends.

J is TRBJ2-5 and V is TRBV24-1; 10 bases match TRBD1. This CDR3 is built from 15 residues. Germline trimming cut 1 base from V and 4 bases from J; bases unmatched to any gene: 2. Germline assignment: CDR1 KGHDR and CDR2 SFDVKD. The CDR3: CATSDFDRGRETQYF. The CDR3 DNA reads as TGTGCCACCAGTGATTTCGACAGGGGGCGAGAGACCCAGTACTTC.

J is TRBJ1-1 and V is TRBV3-1; D uncertain. The CDR3 spans 14 residues. V lost 3 bases, J lost 4 bases, and 12 bases lay in between. In germline, CDR1 is LGHDT, CDR2 YNNKEL (reference sequence). The CDR3 region is CASSHTTKTTEAFF. For the CDR3, the DNA is TGTGCCAGCAGCCATACCACCAAGACCACTGAAGCTTTCTTT. Full variable domain (rest looked up from reference TRBV3-1 and TRBJ1-1): DTAVSQTPKYLVTQMGNDKSIKCEQNLGHDTMYWYKQDSKKFLKIMFSYNNKELIINETVPNRFSPKSPDKAHLNLHINSLELGDSAVYFCASSHTTKTTEAFFGQGTRLTVV.

V gene TRBV12-3 or TRBV12-4 combines with J gene TRBJ1-6, with no clear D. Trimming removed 0 bases at V and 7 bases at J, with 13 bases between. There are 16 residues in the CDR3. This CDR3 is CASSLAGELGNSPLHF. CDR3 in DNA: TGTGCCAGCAGTTTAGCTGGGGAACTGGGCAATTCACCCCTCCACTTT.

The genes are TRBV20-1 and TRBJ2-4; no firm D call. The CDR3 consists of 16 residues. V was cut by 8 bases and J by 0 bases, with 20 bases left in between. CDR1 and CDR2 (germline): DFQATT, SNEGSKA (reference sequence). CDR3 residues: CSPQDVQTIAKNIQYF. In nucleotides, the CDR3 is TGCAGTCCACAAGACGTACAGACCATAGCCAAAAACATTCAGTACTTC.

This rearrangement joins TRBV2 to TRBJ1-6; 8 bases fit TRBD1. J gave up 2 bases and V 7 bases, and 7 bases lay outside the gene matches. The CDR3 runs to 16 residues. Germline loops: CDR1 SNHLY, CDR2 FYNNEI. DNA of the CDR3: TGTGCCAGCATCATGGACAGGGACGCCTATAATTCACCCCTCCACTTT. Amino acids: CASIMDRDAYNSPLHF. Based on the CDR3 plus reference TRBV2 and TRBJ1-6, the full variable domain is EPEVTQTPSHQVTQMGQEVILRCVPISNHLYFYWYRQILGQKVEFLVSFYNNEISEKSEIFDDQFSVERPDGSNFTLKIRSTKLEDSAMYFCASIMDRDAYNSPLHFGNGTRLTVT.

The rearrangement links TRBV6-5 to TRBJ2-1; 8 nucleotides line up with TRBD2. V shed 1 base and J 1 base; nucleotides not matched to a gene: 6. This CDR3 has 17 residues. Per germline, CDR1 MNHEY and CDR2 SVGAGI. The CDR3 nucleotides read TGTGCCAGCAGTTACTTGACTAGCGAGTGGTCCTACAATGAGCAGTTCTTC. It specifies CASSYLTSEWSYNEQFF.

This chain joins TRBV10-3 and TRBJ2-5; 11 bases align to TRBD1. After removal of 6 bases from V and 4 bases from J, the junction contained 7 bases not matched to a gene. CDR3 length: 15 residues. Germline CDR1 is ENHRY and CDR2 is SYGVKD. CDR3 loop: CAIRTDRGRRETQYF. The DNA of the CDR3 is TGTGCCATCAGGACGGACAGGGGGCGTCGAGAGACCCAGTACTTC.

The chain combines TRBV7-9 with TRBJ1-2; 9 bases are shared with TRBD1. The V gene end was trimmed by 1 base and the J gene end by 4 bases; junction bases not matched to a gene: 7. The CDR3 consists of 16 residues. The germline V gene encodes CDR1 SEHNR and CDR2 FQNEAQ (reference sequence). CDR3 region: CASSLVWDRVPYGYTF. CDR3 DNA sequence: TGTGCCAGCAGCTTAGTGTGGGACAGGGTCCCCTATGGCTACACCTTC.

The J gene is TRBJ2-1, the V gene TRBV4-1; the D gene is possibly TRBD1 (6 bases). CDR1 and CDR2 from the germline V gene are MGHRA and YSYEKL. V dropped 5 bases and J dropped 8 bases, with 10 bases sitting between them. The CDR3 has 12 residues. In nucleotides, the CDR3 is TGCGCCAGCAGCTTTGCAGGGGATGAGCAGTTCTTC. This encodes CASSFAGDEQFF.

The chain combines TRBV3-1 with TRBJ2-5; D might be TRBD2 (6 bases). V dropped 1 base and J dropped 5 bases, with 14 bases sitting between them. Per germline, CDR1 LGHDT and CDR2 YNNKEL (reference sequence). The CDR3 consists of 15 residues. CDR3 residues: CASSQGPLSGETQYF. The CDR3 DNA is TGTGCCAGCAGCCAAGGACCCCTCAGCGGGGAGACCCAGTACTTC.

The sample holds one count of this clonotype. V and J are TRBV30 and TRBJ1-1; tentative D call: TRBD1 (6 bases). The germline gives CDR1 GTSNPN, CDR2 SVGIG (reference sequence). V gave up 0 bases and J gave up 8 bases, with 13 bases separating them. CDR3 length equals 13 residues. The CDR3 nucleotides read TGTGCCTGGAGTGTAATGGGGGCAGGGGAAGCTTTCTTT. Translating gives CAWSVMGAGEAFF.

The rearrangement joins TRBV9 to TRBJ1-1; TRBD1 agrees at 11 bases. The CDR3 is 18 amino acids. The germline CDR1 and CDR2 sequences are SGDLS and YYNGEE. Germline trimming cut 4 bases from V and 1 base from J; bases unmatched to any gene: 12. CDR3 sequence (DNA): TGTGCCAGCAGCTTCCGGGACAGGGGGATCGCGAGGAACACTGAAGCTTTCTTT. Translation gives CASSFRDRGIARNTEAFF.

The chain combines TRBV4-1 with TRBJ1-1, with 9 bases fitting TRBD1. The V gene end was trimmed by 4 bases and the J gene end by 4 bases; junction bases not matched to a gene: 13. CDR1 is MGHRA and CDR2 is YSYEKL in the germline V gene. CDR3 length: 17 amino acids. CDR3 region: CASSPKGTGRQGTEAFF. CDR3 coding DNA: TGCGCCAGCAGCCCGAAGGGGACAGGGAGGCAGGGCACTGAAGCTTTCTTT.

To note about this clonotype: At one end, the junction sequence differs from germline, possibly due to a read error. This chain connects TRBV24-1 to TRBJ2-5; D is uncertain. The CDR3 length is 13 residues. The germline V gene has CDR1 KGHDR and CDR2 SFDVKD. This chain's CDR3 is CATGEWAQETQYF. In DNA, the CDR3 is TGTGCCACCGGTGAATGGGCCCAAGAGACCCAGTACTTC.

This clonotype was found once. The rearrangement joins TRBV2 to TRBJ2-5; the D is unclear. Trimming took off 1 base at V and 3 bases at J, with 6 bases between the two ends. The germline V gene has CDR1 SNHLY and CDR2 FYNNEI. CDR3 length: 13 amino acids. The DNA of the CDR3 is TGTGCCAGCAGTGAAGGCACAGAAGAGACCCAGTACTTC. Protein product: CASSEGTEETQYF.

V is TRBV3-1 and J is TRBJ2-1; 11 bases are shared with TRBD2. This CDR3 region has 15 residues. Germline V gene lookup returns CDR1 LGHDT and CDR2 YNNKEL (reference sequence). V shed 5 bases and J 5 bases; nucleotides not matched to a gene: 5. The CDR3 bases are TGTGCCAGCAGCTCGGGACTAGCGGCAAACAATGAGCAGTTCTTC. Residues: CASSSGLAANNEQFF.